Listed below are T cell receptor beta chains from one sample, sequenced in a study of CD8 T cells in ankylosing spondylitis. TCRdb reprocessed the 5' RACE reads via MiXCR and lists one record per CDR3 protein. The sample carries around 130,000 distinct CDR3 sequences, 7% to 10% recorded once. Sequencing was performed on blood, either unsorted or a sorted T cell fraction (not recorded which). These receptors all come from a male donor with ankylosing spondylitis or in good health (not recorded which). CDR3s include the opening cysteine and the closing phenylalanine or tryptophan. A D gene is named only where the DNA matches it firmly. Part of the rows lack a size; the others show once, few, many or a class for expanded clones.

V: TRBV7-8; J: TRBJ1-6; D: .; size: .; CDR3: CASSRTAGNSPLHF; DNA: TGTGCCAGCAGCCGCACAGCGGGAAATTCACCCCTCCACTTT
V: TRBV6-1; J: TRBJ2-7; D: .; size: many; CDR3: CASSQDRSYEQYF; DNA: TGTGCCAGCAGCCAGGACAGATCCTACGAGCAGTACTTC
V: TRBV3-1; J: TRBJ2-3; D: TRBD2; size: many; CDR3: CASSQSLAQSDTQYF; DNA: TGTGCCAGCAGCCAATCACTAGCGCAATCAGATACGCAGTATTTT
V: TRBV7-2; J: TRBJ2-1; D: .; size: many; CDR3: CASSLKGVPNNEQFF; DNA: TGTGCCAGCAGCTTAAAGGGGGTACCGAACAATGAGCAGTTCTTC
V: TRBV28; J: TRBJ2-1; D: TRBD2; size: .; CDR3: CASSFSVVAGVSNEQFF; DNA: TGTGCCAGCAGTTTTTCGGTGGTAGCGGGAGTATCTAATGAGCAGTTCTTC
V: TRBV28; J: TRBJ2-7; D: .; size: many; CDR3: CASSLTSATPYEQYF; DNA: TGTGCCAGCAGTCTTACCTCGGCGACTCCCTACGAGCAGTACTTC
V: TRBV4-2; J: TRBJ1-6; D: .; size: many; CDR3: CASSQYGLDFSPLHF; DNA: TGTGCCAGCAGCCAGTACGGGTTGGATTTTTCACCCCTCCACTTT
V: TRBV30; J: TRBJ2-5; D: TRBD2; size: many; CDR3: CAWTLGGAQYF; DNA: TGTGCCTGGACTCTGGGGGGGGCCCAGTACTTC
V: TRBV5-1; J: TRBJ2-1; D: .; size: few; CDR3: CASSWRLQPGNEQFF; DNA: TGCGCCAGCAGCTGGCGACTGCAACCGGGGAATGAGCAGTTCTTC
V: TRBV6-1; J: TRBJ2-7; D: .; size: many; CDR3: CASSAQVDFSYEQYF; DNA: TGTGCCAGCAGCGCCCAAGTGGATTTCTCCTACGAGCAGTACTTC
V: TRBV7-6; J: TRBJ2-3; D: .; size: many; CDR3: CASSLFTSPRDTQYF; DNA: TGTGCCAGCAGCTTGTTTACTAGCCCCCGGGATACGCAGTATTTT
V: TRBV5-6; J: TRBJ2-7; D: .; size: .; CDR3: CASSLVVGLGEQYF; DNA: TGTGCCAGCAGCTTGGTTGTGGGGTTGGGAGAGCAGTACTTC
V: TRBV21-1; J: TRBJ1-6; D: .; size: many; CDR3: CASSKGTCSNSPLHF; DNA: TGTGCCAGCAGCAAAGGAACTTGTTCCAATTCACCCCTCCACTTT
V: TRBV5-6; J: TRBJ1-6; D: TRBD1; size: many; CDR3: CASSVRDRGNSPLHF; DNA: TGTGCCAGCAGCGTCCGGGACAGGGGCAATTCACCCCTCCACTTT
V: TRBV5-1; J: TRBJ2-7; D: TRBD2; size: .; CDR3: CASSNTGTSGTYEQYF; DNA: TGCGCCAGCAGCAACACGGGAACTAGCGGAACCTACGAGCAGTACTTC
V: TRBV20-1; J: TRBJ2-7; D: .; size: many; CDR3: CSASGSGREQYF; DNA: TGCAGTGCTAGTGGTTCAGGGAGGGAGCAGTACTTC
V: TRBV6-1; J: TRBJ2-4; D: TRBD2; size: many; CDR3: CASSDPQSGTNIQYF; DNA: TGTGCCAGCAGTGACCCTCAAAGCGGGACAAACATTCAGTACTTC
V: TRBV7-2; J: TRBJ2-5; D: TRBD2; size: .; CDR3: CASRNAGVETQYF; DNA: TGTGCCAGCAGAAATGCGGGAGTAGAGACCCAGTACTTC
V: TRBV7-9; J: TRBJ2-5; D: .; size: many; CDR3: CASSGNPGGEETQYF; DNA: TGTGCCAGCAGCGGAAACCCAGGGGGGGAAGAGACCCAGTACTTC
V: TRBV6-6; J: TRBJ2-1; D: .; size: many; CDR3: CASSPQGNEQFF; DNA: TGTGCCAGCAGTCCCCAGGGCAATGAGCAGTTCTTC
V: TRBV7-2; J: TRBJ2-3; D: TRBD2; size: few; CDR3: CASSSSGASTDTQYF; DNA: TGTGCCAGCAGCTCTAGCGGCGCTAGCACAGATACGCAGTATTTT
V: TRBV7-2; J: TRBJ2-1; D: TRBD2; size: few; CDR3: CASSPSARGRAYNEQFF; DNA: TGTGCCAGCAGCCCATCGGCCCGCGGGAGGGCCTACAATGAGCAGTTCTTC
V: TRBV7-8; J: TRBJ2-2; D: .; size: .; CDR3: CASSRRVGTRNIGELFF; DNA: TGTGCCAGCAGCCGCCGGGTTGGGACCAGGAACATCGGGGAGCTGTTTTTT
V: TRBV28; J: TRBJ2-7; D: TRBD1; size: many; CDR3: CASSFRQGSYEQYF; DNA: TGTGCCAGCAGTTTTAGACAGGGGTCCTACGAGCAGTACTTC
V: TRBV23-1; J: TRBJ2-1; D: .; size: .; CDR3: CASTPYNEQFF; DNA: TGCGCCAGCACCCCCTACAATGAGCAGTTCTTC
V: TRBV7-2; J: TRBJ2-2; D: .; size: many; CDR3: CASSFDGNTGELFF; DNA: TGTGCCAGCAGCTTCGACGGAAACACCGGGGAGCTGTTTTTT
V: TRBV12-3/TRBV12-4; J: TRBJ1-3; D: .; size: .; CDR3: CASRGDSSGNTIYF; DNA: TGTGCCAGCAGGGGGGATTCATCTGGAAACACCATATATTTT
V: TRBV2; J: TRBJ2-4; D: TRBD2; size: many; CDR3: CASQGGGGKNIQYF; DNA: TGTGCCAGTCAGGGAGGCGGGGGCAAAAACATTCAGTACTTC
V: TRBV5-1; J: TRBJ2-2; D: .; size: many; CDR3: CASSLASNTGELFF; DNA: TGCGCCAGCAGCTTGGCTTCAAACACCGGGGAGCTGTTTTTT
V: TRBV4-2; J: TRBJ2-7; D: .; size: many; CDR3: CASSQAYSDPTYEQYF; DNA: TGTGCCAGCAGCCAGGCCTACTCAGACCCGACCTACGAGCAGTACTTC
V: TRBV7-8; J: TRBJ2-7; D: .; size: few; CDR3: CASSLERSLALGGTYEQYF; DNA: TGTGCCAGCAGCTTAGAACGGAGTCTAGCCCTAGGGGGAACCTACGAGCAGTACTTC
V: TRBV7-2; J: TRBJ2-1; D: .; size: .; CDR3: CASSFAAGGWGNEQFF; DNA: TGTGCCAGCAGCTTCGCAGCGGGCGGTTGGGGTAATGAGCAGTTCTTC
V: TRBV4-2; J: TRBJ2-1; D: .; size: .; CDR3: CAISPGLGCSYNEQFF; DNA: TGTGCCATCAGCCCGGGGCTAGGCTGCTCCTACAATGAGCAGTTCTTC
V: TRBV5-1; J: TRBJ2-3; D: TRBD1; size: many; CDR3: CASSLQQGGTDTQYF; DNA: TGCGCCAGCAGCCTGCAGCAGGGGGGCACAGATACGCAGTATTTT
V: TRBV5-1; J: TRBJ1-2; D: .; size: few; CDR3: CASSLATGSGYTF; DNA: TGCGCCAGCAGCTTGGCGACAGGTTCCGGCTACACCTTC
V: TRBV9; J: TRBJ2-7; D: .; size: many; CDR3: CASSAGSGEIYEQYF; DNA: TGTGCCAGCAGCGCAGGGTCGGGCGAGATCTACGAGCAGTACTTC